What follows are 28 T cell receptor beta chains derived from one specimen sequenced in a study of blood T cell repertoires in COVID-19. Only in-frame clones appear in the TCRdb table, and some are missing; sequencing was by immunoSEQ multiplex PCR. The sample carries under 300,000 clones, 88% recorded once. The specimen was PBMCs or T cells enriched from blood (not recorded which). The receptors stem from a woman aged 40 to 50 who had been exposed to COVID-19.

The V and J genes are TRBV7-2 and TRBJ2-3; 9 nucleotides align to TRBD1. The CDR3 has 15 amino acids. Germline CDR1 SGHTA, CDR2 FQGNSA. V shed 5 bases and J 3 bases; nucleotides not matched to a gene: 6. The CDR3 protein is CASSDRGTGTDTQYF. CDR3 coding DNA: TGTGCCAGCAGCGACAGGGGGACAGGGACAGATACGCAGTATTTT.

This rearrangement joins TRBV4-1 to TRBJ1-6; maybe TRBD1 (6 bases). V was shortened by 1 base and J by 7 bases, with 11 bases between the two germline ends. The CDR3 sequence is 15 residues long. The V gene's germline CDR1 is MGHRA and CDR2 YSYEKL. This CDR3 reads CASSQVRGLNSPLHF. CDR3 in DNA: TGCGCCAGCAGCCAAGTTAGGGGGTTGAATTCACCCCTCCACTTT.

The chain employs TRBV14 and TRBJ2-1; possibly TRBD2 for D (6 bases). CDR1 SGHDN and CDR2 FVKESK come from the germline V gene. This CDR3 contains 14 residues. With 5 bases removed from V and 1 base from J, the gap between germline ends came to 9 bases. The CDR3 nucleotides are TGTGCCAGCAGCTCAGGGACTTCCTACAATGAGCAGTTCTTC. Translated, it gives CASSSGTSYNEQFF.

The chain has TRBV4-3 and TRBJ1-4, with a tentative D call TRBD1 (6 bases). The CDR3 totals 16 residues. Germline V gives CDR1 LGHNA, CDR2 YSLEER. V lost 0 bases and J 8 bases, leaving 16 bases between the germline ends. CDR3 bases: TGCGCCAGCAGCCAAGAGACGGGAGGGGGTTGGGAAAAACTGTTTTTT. This sequence encodes CASSQETGGGWEKLFF.

This chain uses TRBV30 with TRBJ1-2; no firm D call. The V and J ends lost 4 bases and 4 bases respectively, with 22 bases between them. The CDR3 is 16 residues long. Per the germline V gene, CDR1 is GTSNPN and CDR2 is SVGIG (reference sequence). As DNA, the CDR3 is TGTGCCTGGATGGTGCCGGGGAACCTCATACCCTATGGCTACACCTTC. Amino acid sequence: CAWMVPGNLIPYGYTF.

J is TRBJ2-5 and V is TRBV7-9; D might be TRBD1 (5 bases). V gave up 1 base and J gave up 2 bases, with 8 bases separating them. CDR1 and CDR2 from the germline V gene are SEHNR and FQNEAQ (reference sequence). The CDR3 covers 14 residues. The CDR3 loop reads CASSLEAGQETQYF. The CDR3 DNA reads TGTGCCAGCAGCTTAGAAGCAGGGCAAGAGACCCAGTACTTC.

Concerning this clone itself: Relative to the germline gene, one junction end is altered; a read error may explain this. The genes are TRBV5-1 and TRBJ2-3, with TRBD2 matching 7 bases. The CDR3 spans 16 residues. CDR1 is SGHRS and CDR2 is YFSETQ in the germline V gene. The CDR3 DNA reads TGTGCCAGCAGCATCCCCAGCGGGACTAGCACAGATACGCAGTATTTT. Translated, it gives CASSIPSGTSTDTQYF.

This chain joins TRBV18 and TRBJ2-2; D is unclear. CDR1 is KGHSH and CDR2 is LQKENI in the germline V gene. Deletions cut 6 bases from V and 0 bases from J, with 5 bases between. The length of the CDR3 is 13 residues. CDR3 in amino acids: CASSQANTGELFF. The CDR3 DNA reads as TGTGCCAGCTCGCAGGCGAACACCGGGGAGCTGTTTTTT.

The rearrangement joins TRBV28 to TRBJ2-3, with D possibly TRBD1 on 8 matching bases. The CDR3 has 14 residues. With 11 bases removed from V and 5 bases from J, the gap between germline ends came to 20 bases. Per the germline V gene, CDR1 is MDHEN and CDR2 is SYDVKM. This chain's CDR3 is CAGADREGRDTQYF. CDR3 DNA sequence: TGTGCCGGGGCGGACAGGGAGGGAAGAGATACGCAGTATTTT.

This rearrangement joins TRBV27 to TRBJ1-2; 9 positions agree with TRBD1. Germline CDR1 is MNHEY and CDR2 is SMNVEV (reference sequence). J was trimmed by 3 bases and V by 3 bases; bases with no gene match: 8. The CDR3 runs 16 residues. CDR3: CASSLARDREYYGYTF. The CDR3 bases are TGTGCCAGCAGTTTGGCCCGGGACAGGGAATACTATGGCTACACCTTC.

The J gene is TRBJ1-4, the V gene TRBV7-2; D remains unclear. Germline CDR1 is SGHTA and CDR2 is FQGNSA. CDR3 length: 12 residues. Trimming pared 3 bases from V and 7 bases from J, leaving 6 bases between. The DNA for the CDR3 is TGTGCCAGCAGCTTCTACAGTGAAAAACTGTTTTTT. Protein sequence: CASSFYSEKLFF. The variable domain in full, with the rest retrieved from reference TRBV7-2 and TRBJ1-4, is GAGVSQSPSNKVTEKGKDVELRCDPISGHTALYWYRQSLGQGLEFLIYFQGNSAPDKSGLPSDRFSAERTGGSVSTLTIQRTQQEDSAVYLCASSFYSEKLFFGSGTQLSVL.

The chain employs TRBV6-5 and TRBJ2-7; 15 bases agree with TRBD2. The CDR3 covers 15 residues. CDR1 and CDR2 (germline): MNHEY, SVGAGI. V was pared by 6 bases and J by 7 bases, with 7 bases of the junction left unmatched. The CDR3, as DNA: TGTGCCAGCAGGGGGACTAGCGGGAGGCCGGGAGAGCAGTACGTC. Protein: CASRGTSGRPGEQYV.

The genes are TRBV18 and TRBJ2-7, with no clear D. V lost 4 bases and J lost 0, with 13 bases in between. The CDR3 contains 15 residues. Germline V CDR1 and CDR2: KGHSH, LQKENI. CDR3 sequence: CASSREVPSSYEQYV. The DNA of the CDR3 is TGTGCCAGCTCACGTGAGGTTCCATCCTCCTACGAGCAGTACGTC.

Notes on this clone: A read error may account for a junction end that differs from germline. Other DNA sequences within the sample encode an identical CDR3. The J gene is TRBJ2-5, the V gene TRBV5-1; 8 positions agree with TRBD1. From germline, CDR1 is SGHRS and CDR2 YFSETQ. CDR3 length: 14 amino acids. CDR3 in amino acids: CASSLAGGGETQYF. In DNA, the CDR3 is TGTGCCAGCAGCTTAGCAGGGGGCGGCGAGACCCAGTACTTC.

The J gene is TRBJ1-1, the V gene TRBV7-2; possible D gene TRBD1, 6 bases. The CDR3 totals 15 residues. Germline CDR1 is SGHTA and CDR2 is FQGNSA. V lost 5 bases and J 1 base, leaving 14 bases between the germline ends. The CDR3 nucleotides are TGTGCCAGCAGCCTTAGGCCCAGGGGGAACACTGAAGCTTTCTTT. Protein sequence: CASSLRPRGNTEAFF.

This clone has just one count. This chain uses TRBV5-6 with TRBJ2-7; TRBD1 matches at 10 bases. CDR1 is SGHDT and CDR2 is YYEEEE in the germline V gene. V trimming: 3 bases; J trimming: 5 bases; junction bases outside the gene matches: 2. The CDR3 contains 13 residues. CDR3 bases: TGTGCCAGCAGCTGGGACAGGGGCCACGAGCAGTACTTC. Protein product: CASSWDRGHEQYF.

A single count supports this clone. The chain combines TRBV7-8 with TRBJ2-2; D might be TRBD1 (5 bases). This CDR3 has 15 residues. Germline values: CDR1 SGHVS, CDR2 FQNEAQ. Trimming shortened V by 5 bases and J by 2 bases, and 12 bases separated the two germline ends. For the CDR3, the DNA is TGTGCCAGCAGCCTTGACAGATCTAACACCGGGGAGCTGTTTTTT. Amino acids: CASSLDRSNTGELFF.

This clone was found once. V and J are TRBV4-3 and TRBJ2-1, with 10 positions matching TRBD2. Germline V gene lookup returns CDR1 LGHNA and CDR2 YSLEER. The length of the CDR3 is 18 residues. Trimming cost V 0 bases and J 5 bases; bases outside gene matches: 10. For the CDR3, the DNA is TGCGCCAGCAGCCAAGATTTACTAGCGGGGCCTCGCCACAATGAGCAGTTCTTC. Its translation: CASSQDLLAGPRHNEQFF.

The chain joins TRBV24-1 to TRBJ2-1, with a weak D call TRBD2 (5 bases). Germline V gene lookup returns CDR1 KGHDR and CDR2 SFDVKD. The CDR3 spans 13 residues. Between the trimmed V and J ends, which lost 3 bases and 7 bases, there was a span of 9 bases. In DNA, the CDR3 is TGTGCCACCAGTGATCGACTACGGAATGAGCAGTTCTTC. It translates to CATSDRLRNEQFF.

This clone was seen many times. The chain recombines TRBV29-1 with TRBJ1-2; D ambiguous. The ends were cut back, 6 bases at V and 2 bases at J, with 16 bases in the middle. This CDR3 has 14 amino acids. Germline loops: CDR1 SQVTM, CDR2 ANQGSEA. The CDR3 spells CSVEEGYPNYGYTF. The DNA for the CDR3 is TGCAGCGTGGAGGAAGGGTACCCCAACTATGGCTACACCTTC.

This clone was recorded once. The gene calls are TRBV18 and TRBJ1-4, with 7 bases aligning to TRBD1. The V gene's germline CDR1 is KGHSH and CDR2 LQKENI. The CDR3 contains 16 residues. V shed 3 bases and J 0 bases; nucleotides not matched to a gene: 4. CDR3 bases: TGTGCCAGCTCACCCCGGGACAGTACAACTAATGAAAAACTGTTTTTT. This encodes CASSPRDSTTNEKLFF.

In the case of this clone: A read error may account for a junction end that differs from germline. The chain employs TRBV10-3 and TRBJ1-1; weak D call: TRBD1 (6 bases). The germline V gene has CDR1 ENHRY and CDR2 SYGVKD. This CDR3 comprises 14 residues. The CDR3 is CAISERGLKTEAFF. CDR3 bases: TGTGCCATCAGTGAGAGGGGGTTGAAAACTGAAGCTTTCTTT.

The V and J genes are TRBV28 and TRBJ2-3; 8 bases map to TRBD1. There are 20 residues in the CDR3. V was clipped by 5 bases and J by 2 bases; unmatched bases: 21. Germline V gives CDR1 MDHEN, CDR2 SYDVKM. The CDR3 bases are TGTGCCAGCAGTCCACGGACAGGGAAGCCGGCGGGCTCACCCACAGATACGCAGTATTTT. This encodes CASSPRTGKPAGSPTDTQYF.

This chain uses TRBV27 with TRBJ2-1; tentatively, D is TRBD1 (6 bases). The germline gives CDR1 MNHEY, CDR2 SMNVEV (reference sequence). V was cut by 3 bases and J by 14 bases, with 20 bases left in between. The CDR3 has 14 residues. Here the CDR3 DNA reads TGTGCCAGCAGTTTTCCGGGACACCAAAAAGGGGAGTTCTTC. Protein product: CASSFPGHQKGEFF.

V is TRBV24-1 and J is TRBJ1-5, with D possibly matching TRBD1 (6 bases). The CDR3 consists of 16 residues. Germline V gives CDR1 KGHDR, CDR2 SFDVKD. The V and J ends lost 4 bases and 4 bases respectively, with 16 bases between them. The CDR3, as DNA: TGTGCCACCAGTGACCCCGCCAAAGGGGGAAATCAGCCCCAGCATTTT. Translation: CATSDPAKGGNQPQHF.

This chain links TRBV24-1 with TRBJ1-1; D is uncertain. The ends were cut back, 2 bases at V and 2 bases at J, with 11 bases in the middle. This CDR3 has 15 residues. Germline CDR1 reads KGHDR; CDR2 reads SFDVKD. The CDR3 region has the DNA TGTGCCACCAGTGATTCGACACTGAAAAACACTGAAGCTTTCTTT. It yields the protein CATSDSTLKNTEAFF.

J is TRBJ2-1 and V is TRBV10-3, with TRBD2 matching 13 bases. This CDR3 comprises 19 residues. With V trimmed by 2 bases and J by 4 bases, 11 bases remained unmatched. The V gene's germline CDR1 is ENHRY and CDR2 SYGVKD. The CDR3 region is CAISEPKGTSGKVYNEQFF. The CDR3 coding sequence is TGTGCCATCAGTGAGCCAAAGGGGACTAGCGGGAAAGTTTACAATGAGCAGTTCTTC.

This chain's CDR3 is CASSLGTGGFGYTF. The CDR3 DNA follows: TGTGCCAGCAGCTTGGGGACAGGGGGCTTTGGCTACACCTTC. The chain joins TRBV11-2 to TRBJ1-2; 12 bases align to TRBD1. The J segment lost 7 bases and the V segment lost 3 bases, leaving 3 bases of the junction unmatched. Germline V gene sequence: CDR1 SGHAT, CDR2 FQNNGV. This CDR3 contains 14 residues. Based on the CDR3 plus reference TRBV11-2 and TRBJ1-2, the full variable domain is EAGVAQSPRYKIIEKRQSVAFWCNPISGHATLYWYQQILGQGPKLLIQFQNNGVVDDSQLPKDRFSAERLKGVDSTLKIQPAKLEDSAVYLCASSLGTGGFGYTFGSGTRLTVV.